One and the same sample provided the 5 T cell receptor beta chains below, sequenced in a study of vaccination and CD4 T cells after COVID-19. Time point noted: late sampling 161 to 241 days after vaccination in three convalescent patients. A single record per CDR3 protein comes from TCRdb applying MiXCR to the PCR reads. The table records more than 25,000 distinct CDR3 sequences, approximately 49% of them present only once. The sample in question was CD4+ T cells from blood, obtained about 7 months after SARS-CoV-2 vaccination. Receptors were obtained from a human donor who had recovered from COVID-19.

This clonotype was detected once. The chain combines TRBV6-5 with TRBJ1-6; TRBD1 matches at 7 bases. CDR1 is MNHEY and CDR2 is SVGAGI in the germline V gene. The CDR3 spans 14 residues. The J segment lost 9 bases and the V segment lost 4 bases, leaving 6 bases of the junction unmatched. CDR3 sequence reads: CASSSTGEGSPLHF. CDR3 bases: TGTGCCAGCAGTTCAACAGGGGAGGGTTCACCCCTCCACTTT.

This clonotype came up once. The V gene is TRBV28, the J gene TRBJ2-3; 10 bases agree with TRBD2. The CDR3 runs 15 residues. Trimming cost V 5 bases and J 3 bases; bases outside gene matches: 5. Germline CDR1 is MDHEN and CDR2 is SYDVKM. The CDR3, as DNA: TGTGCCAGCAGTCCCGGGACTAGCGAAACAGATACGCAGTATTTT. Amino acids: CASSPGTSETDTQYF. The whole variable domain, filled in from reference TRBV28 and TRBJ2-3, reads DVKVTQSSRYLVKRTGEKVFLECVQDMDHENMFWYRQDPGLGLRLIYFSYDVKMKEKGDIPEGYSVSREKKERFSLILESASTNQTSMYLCASSPGTSETDTQYFGPGTRLTVL.

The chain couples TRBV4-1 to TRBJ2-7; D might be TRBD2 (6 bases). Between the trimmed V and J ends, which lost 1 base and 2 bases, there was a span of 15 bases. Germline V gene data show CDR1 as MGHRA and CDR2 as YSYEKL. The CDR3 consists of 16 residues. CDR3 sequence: CASSQGGAGTAYEQYF. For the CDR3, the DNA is TGCGCCAGCAGCCAAGGCGGCGCGGGAACGGCCTACGAGCAGTACTTC.

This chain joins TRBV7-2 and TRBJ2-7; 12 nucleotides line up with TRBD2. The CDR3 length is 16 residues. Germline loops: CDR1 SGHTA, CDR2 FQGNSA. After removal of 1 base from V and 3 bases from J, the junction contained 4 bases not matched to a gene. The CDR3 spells CASSLVLAGGHYEQYF. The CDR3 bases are TGTGCCAGCAGCTTAGTACTAGCGGGAGGACACTACGAGCAGTACTTC.

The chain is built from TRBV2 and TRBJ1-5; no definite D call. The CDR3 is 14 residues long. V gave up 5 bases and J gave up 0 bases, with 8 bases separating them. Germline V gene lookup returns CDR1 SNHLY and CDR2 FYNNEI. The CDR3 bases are TGTGCCAGCAGTTATTCTAATAGCAATCAGCCCCAGCATTTT. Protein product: CASSYSNSNQPQHF. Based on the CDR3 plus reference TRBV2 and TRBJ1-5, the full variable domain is EPEVTQTPSHQVTQMGQEVILRCVPISNHLYFYWYRQILGQKVEFLVSFYNNEISEKSEIFDDQFSVERPDGSNFTLKIRSTKLEDSAMYFCASSYSNSNQPQHFGDGTRLSIL.